Listed below are T cell receptor beta chains from one sample, sequenced in a study of shared clonotypes between healthy human individuals. Profiling relied on immunoSEQ multiplex PCR, and the TCRdb table lists in-frame clones only, not all of them. The sample carries some 680,000 clones, around 73% recorded once. Specimen: memory CD4+ T cells sorted from blood. The receptor source for this set is a woman aged 30 to 39 in good health. CDR3s include the opening cysteine and the closing phenylalanine or tryptophan. The D gene is left open where the match is weak. The size field is filled for only some rows; it gives once, few, many or a size class.

clone_size: many; v_call: TRBV7-6; j_call: TRBJ2-1; d_call: TRBD1; cdr3_aa: CASSPQGTGGYNEQFF; cdr3_nt: TGTGCCAGCAGCCCGCAAGGGACAGGGGGATACAATGAGCAGTTCTTC
clone_size: .; v_call: TRBV28; j_call: TRBJ2-1; d_call: TRBD2; cdr3_aa: CASSLVSGRVNEQFF; cdr3_nt: TGTGCCAGCAGTTTAGTCAGCGGGAGGGTCAATGAGCAGTTCTTC
clone_size: .; v_call: TRBV5-1; j_call: TRBJ2-2; d_call: .; cdr3_aa: CASSLGLGGELFF; cdr3_nt: TGCGCCAGCAGCTTGGGGTTAGGCGGGGAGCTGTTTTTT
clone_size: few; v_call: TRBV27; j_call: TRBJ2-7; d_call: TRBD1; cdr3_aa: CASSFWGQTYEQYF; cdr3_nt: TGTGCCAGCAGTTTCTGGGGACAGACCTACGAGCAGTACTTC
clone_size: few; v_call: TRBV7-6; j_call: TRBJ2-2; d_call: .; cdr3_aa: CASSQQAGTNTGELFF; cdr3_nt: TGTGCCAGCAGCCAACAAGCGGGTACGAACACCGGGGAGCTGTTTTTT
clone_size: .; v_call: TRBV25-1; j_call: TRBJ1-1; d_call: .; cdr3_aa: CASSALEGEGSTEAFF; cdr3_nt: TGTGCCAGCAGTGCCTTGGAAGGGGAAGGTAGCACTGAAGCTTTCTTT
clone_size: .; v_call: TRBV5-1; j_call: TRBJ2-5; d_call: .; cdr3_aa: CASSSGPNQETQYF; cdr3_nt: TGCGCCAGCAGCTCCGGGCCCAACCAAGAGACCCAGTACTTC
clone_size: .; v_call: TRBV6-7; j_call: TRBJ1-1; d_call: TRBD1; cdr3_aa: CASSNSRDRGQSNTEAFF; cdr3_nt: TGTGCCAGCAGTAACTCCCGGGACAGGGGGCAGTCGAACACTGAAGCTTTCTTT
clone_size: .; v_call: TRBV5-1; j_call: TRBJ2-1; d_call: TRBD2; cdr3_aa: CASSTASGTYNEQFF; cdr3_nt: TGCGCCAGCAGCACCGCTAGCGGAACCTACAATGAGCAGTTCTTC
clone_size: .; v_call: TRBV7-9; j_call: TRBJ1-4; d_call: .; cdr3_aa: CASSPGVLAEKLFF; cdr3_nt: TGTGCCAGCAGCCCAGGGGTTTTGGCTGAAAAACTGTTTTTT
clone_size: .; v_call: TRBV21-1; j_call: TRBJ1-5; d_call: .; cdr3_aa: CASSNAQGLSNQPQHF; cdr3_nt: TGTGCCAGCAGCAACGCACAGGGTTTAAGCAATCAGCCCCAGCATTTT
clone_size: .; v_call: TRBV18; j_call: TRBJ2-3; d_call: .; cdr3_aa: CASSPSAAPTDTQYF; cdr3_nt: TGTGCCAGCTCACCGAGTGCGGCTCCCACAGATACGCAGTATTTT
clone_size: .; v_call: TRBV6-1; j_call: TRBJ1-2; d_call: .; cdr3_aa: CASSEVGRASYTF; cdr3_nt: TGTGCCAGCAGTGAAGTCGGCCGGGCCAGCTACACCTTC
clone_size: .; v_call: TRBV7-8; j_call: TRBJ2-5; d_call: .; cdr3_aa: CASSLRQRDYQETQYF; cdr3_nt: TGTGCCAGCAGCCTCCGGCAGAGGGACTACCAAGAGACCCAGTACTTC
clone_size: .; v_call: TRBV18; j_call: TRBJ1-1; d_call: .; cdr3_aa: CASSPTGSKNTEAFF; cdr3_nt: TGTGCCAGCTCACCAACCGGTTCGAAGAACACTGAAGCTTTCTTT
clone_size: .; v_call: TRBV19; j_call: TRBJ1-2; d_call: .; cdr3_aa: CASSPRFGAGGYTF; cdr3_nt: TGTGCCAGTAGCCCCCGTTTCGGGGCGGGTGGCTACACCTTC
clone_size: many; v_call: TRBV28; j_call: TRBJ2-1; d_call: .; cdr3_aa: CASGLRDNEQFF; cdr3_nt: TGTGCCAGCGGACTTAGGGACAATGAGCAGTTCTTC
clone_size: few; v_call: TRBV5-1; j_call: TRBJ2-7; d_call: .; cdr3_aa: CASSFIGAPYEQYF; cdr3_nt: TGCGCCAGCAGCTTTATCGGCGCGCCCTACGAGCAGTACTTC
clone_size: few; v_call: TRBV28; j_call: TRBJ1-1; d_call: .; cdr3_aa: CASSPWDSSGKSEAFF; cdr3_nt: TGTGCCAGCAGCCCATGGGACTCCTCTGGCAAGTCTGAAGCTTTCTTT
clone_size: .; v_call: TRBV11-1; j_call: TRBJ1-2; d_call: .; cdr3_aa: CASSLEGTYGYTF; cdr3_nt: TGTGCCAGCAGCTTAGAAGGGACCTATGGCTACACCTTC
clone_size: .; v_call: TRBV18; j_call: TRBJ1-1; d_call: .; cdr3_aa: CASSQRGNTEAFF; cdr3_nt: TGTGCCAGCTCACAACGGGGGAACACTGAAGCTTTCTTT
clone_size: .; v_call: TRBV6-1; j_call: TRBJ1-4; d_call: .; cdr3_aa: CASTLNGDGGKLFF; cdr3_nt: TGTGCCAGCACCCTAAATGGGGACGGGGGAAAACTGTTTTTT
clone_size: .; v_call: TRBV5-1; j_call: TRBJ1-1; d_call: .; cdr3_aa: CAAVESEIMNTEAFF; cdr3_nt: TGCGCCGCGGTGGAGTCGGAGATAATGAACACTGAAGCTTTCTTT
clone_size: few; v_call: TRBV7-2; j_call: TRBJ2-1; d_call: TRBD1; cdr3_aa: CASSLGQITYNEQFF; cdr3_nt: TGTGCCAGCAGCTTGGGACAGATAACCTACAATGAGCAGTTCTTC
clone_size: .; v_call: TRBV27; j_call: TRBJ2-7; d_call: .; cdr3_aa: CASSLSGGAPYEQYF; cdr3_nt: TGTGCCAGCAGTTTATCGGGCGGGGCCCCCTACGAGCAGTACTTC
clone_size: .; v_call: TRBV5-6; j_call: TRBJ2-1; d_call: TRBD2; cdr3_aa: CASSPGTSYGEQFF; cdr3_nt: TGTGCCAGCAGCCCGGGGACTAGCTACGGTGAGCAGTTCTTC
clone_size: few; v_call: TRBV5-3; j_call: TRBJ1-2; d_call: .; cdr3_aa: CARSSFLGLWNGYTF; cdr3_nt: TGTGCCAGAAGTTCCTTTCTGGGTCTTTGGAATGGCTACACCTTC